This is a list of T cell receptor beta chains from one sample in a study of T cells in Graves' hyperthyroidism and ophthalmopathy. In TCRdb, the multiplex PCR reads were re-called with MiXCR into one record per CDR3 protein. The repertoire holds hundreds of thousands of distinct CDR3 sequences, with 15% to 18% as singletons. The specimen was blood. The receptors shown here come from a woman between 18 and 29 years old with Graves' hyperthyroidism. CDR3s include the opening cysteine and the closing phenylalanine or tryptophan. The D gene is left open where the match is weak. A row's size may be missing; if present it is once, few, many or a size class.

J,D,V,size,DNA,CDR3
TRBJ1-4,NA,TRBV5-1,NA,TGCGCCAGCAGCCGACCTACAGGGAGCGGTAATGAAAAACTGTTTTTT,CASSRPTGSGNEKLFF
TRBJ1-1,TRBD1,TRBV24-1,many,TGTGCCACCAGTGATTCCCGAGGGGGCGCGGGCACTGAAGCTTTCTTT,CATSDSRGGAGTEAFF
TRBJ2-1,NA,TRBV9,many,TGTGCCAGCAGCCCGCGACGTGAGGGTGAGCAGTTCTTC,CASSPRREGEQFF
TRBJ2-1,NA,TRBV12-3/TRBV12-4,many,TGTGCCAGCAACCGCGGGCGGACAGATGACAATGAGCAGTTCTTC,CASNRGRTDDNEQFF
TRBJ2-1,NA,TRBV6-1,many,TGTGCCAGCGGCATGCCAGAGAGTGAGCAGTTCTTC,CASGMPESEQFF
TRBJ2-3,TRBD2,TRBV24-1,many,TGTGCCACCAGTGCCCGGAGCGGGGGAGGCAGCACAGATACGCAGTATTTT,CATSARSGGGSTDTQYF
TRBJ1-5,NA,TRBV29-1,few,TGCAGCGTTTCCTGGGATAGCAATCAGCCCCAGCATTTT,CSVSWDSNQPQHF
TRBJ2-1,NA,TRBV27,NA,TGTGCCAGCAGTAGTAACCCCTACAATGAGCAGTTCTTC,CASSSNPYNEQFF
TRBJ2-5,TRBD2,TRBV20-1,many,TGCAGTGCTAGAGCGATTAGCGGGAGGTACCAAGAGACCCAGTACTTC,CSARAISGRYQETQYF
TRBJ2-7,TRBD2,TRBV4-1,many,TGCGCCAGCAGCCAGAGTAGCGGGGGCGCGTACGAGCAGTACTTC,CASSQSSGGAYEQYF
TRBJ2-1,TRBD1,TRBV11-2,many,TGTGCCAGCAGCTTAAGCGTCGGGACAGGGTTATTTGAGCAGTTCTTC,CASSLSVGTGLFEQFF
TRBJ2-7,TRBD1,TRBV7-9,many,TGTGCCAGCAGCTCTACAGGGGGTGCCCACGAGCAGTACTTC,CASSSTGGAHEQYF
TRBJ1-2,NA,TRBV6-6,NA,TGTGCCAGCAGTTACTCCGGCGACTCCTATGGCTGCACCTTC,CASSYSGDSYGCTF
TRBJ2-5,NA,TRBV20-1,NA,TGCAGTGCTAGAAAACAGGACGGCCTCCAAGAGACCCAGTACTTC,CSARKQDGLQETQYF
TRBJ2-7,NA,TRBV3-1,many,TGTGCCAGCAGCTTACGGGCCCCAATCTCCTACGAGCAGTACTTC,CASSLRAPISYEQYF
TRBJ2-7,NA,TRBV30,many,TGTGCCCACCGTTCCGCAGGTACTTATTACGAGCAGTACTTC,CAHRSAGTYYEQYF
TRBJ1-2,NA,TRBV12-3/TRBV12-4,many,TGTGCCAGCAGTTTAAAGGACAGATTATCGGGTCGAATCGGCTACACCTTC,CASSLKDRLSGRIGYTF
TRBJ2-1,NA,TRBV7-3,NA,TGTGCCAGCAGCTTAATTCCCTACAATGAGCAGTTCTTC,CASSLIPYNEQFF
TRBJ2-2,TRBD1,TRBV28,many,TGTGCCAGCAGCCCGACAGGGGGGGCCGGGGAGCTGTTTTTT,CASSPTGGAGELFF
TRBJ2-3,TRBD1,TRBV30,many,TGTGCCTGGAGCGCCGGGACAGGTCGGCGGACAGATACGCAGTATTTT,CAWSAGTGRRTDTQYF
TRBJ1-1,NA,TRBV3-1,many,TGTGCCAGCAGCCAAGATTGGGGGAACACTGAAGCTTTCTTT,CASSQDWGNTEAFF
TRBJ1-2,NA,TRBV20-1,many,TGCAGTGCTAGCAGGGATGGCTACACCTTC,CSASRDGYTF
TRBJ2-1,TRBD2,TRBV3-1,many,TGTGCCAGCAGAAATTCAGCGGGGGGCAGGATCAATGAGCAGTTCTTC,CASRNSAGGRINEQFF
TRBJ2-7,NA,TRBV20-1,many,TGCAGTGCTAGACAGCCCAGCTCCTACGAGCAGTACTTC,CSARQPSSYEQYF
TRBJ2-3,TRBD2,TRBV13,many,TGTGCCAGCAGCTCGACTAGCGGGGGTCGAACAGATACGCAGTATTTT,CASSSTSGGRTDTQYF
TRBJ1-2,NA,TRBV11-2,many,TGTGCCAGCAGCTCCTACGGGCTTTATGGCTACACCTTC,CASSSYGLYGYTF
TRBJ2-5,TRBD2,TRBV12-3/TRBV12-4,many,TGTGCCAGCAGTTTCGGACTAGCGGGGGCGGGGGAGACCCAGTACTTC,CASSFGLAGAGETQYF
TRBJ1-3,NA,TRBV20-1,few,TGCAGTGCCCCCCTTAGGACCTCTGGAAACACCATATATTTT,CSAPLRTSGNTIYF
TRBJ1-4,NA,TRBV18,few,TGTGCCAGCTCACCAGGACAAGGGAAAAAACTGTTTTTT,CASSPGQGKKLFF
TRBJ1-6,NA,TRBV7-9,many,TGTGCCAGCAGGGCGCCCAATTCACCCCTCCACTTT,CASRAPNSPLHF
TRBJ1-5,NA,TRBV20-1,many,TGCAGTGCTAAGGTATCGGGTGAGATCGGCAATCAGCCCCAGCATTTT,CSAKVSGEIGNQPQHF
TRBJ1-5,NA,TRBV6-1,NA,TGTGCCAGCAGTGAAAGCCCATCCCGGACCTTTGATAGCAATCAGCCCCAGCATTTT,CASSESPSRTFDSNQPQHF
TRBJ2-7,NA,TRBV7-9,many,TGTGCCAGCAGCCCCGGATGGACCTACGAGCAGTACTTC,CASSPGWTYEQYF
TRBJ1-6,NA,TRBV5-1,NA,TGCGCCAGCACCCCGGACGTGAGCTCCTATAATTCACCCCTCCACTTT,CASTPDVSSYNSPLHF
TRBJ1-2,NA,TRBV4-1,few,TGCGCCAGCAGCCAAGATCGGCAGGGAAACTATGGCTACACCTTC,CASSQDRQGNYGYTF
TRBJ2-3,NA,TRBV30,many,TGTGCCTGGAGTTCCGCAGATACGCAGTATTTT,CAWSSADTQYF